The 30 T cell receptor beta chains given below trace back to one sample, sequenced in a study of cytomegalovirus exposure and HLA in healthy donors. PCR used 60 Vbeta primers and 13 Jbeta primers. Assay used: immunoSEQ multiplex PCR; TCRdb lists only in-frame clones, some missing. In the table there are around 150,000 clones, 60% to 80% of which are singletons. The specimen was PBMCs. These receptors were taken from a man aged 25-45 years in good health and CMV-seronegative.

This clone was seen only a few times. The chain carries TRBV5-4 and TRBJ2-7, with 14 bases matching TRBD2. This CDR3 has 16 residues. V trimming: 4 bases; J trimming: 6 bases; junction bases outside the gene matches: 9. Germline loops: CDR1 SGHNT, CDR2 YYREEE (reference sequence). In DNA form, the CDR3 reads TGTGCCAGCAGCAGACTAGCGGGAGGGGAAGGACGCGAGCAGTACTTC. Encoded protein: CASSRLAGGEGREQYF.

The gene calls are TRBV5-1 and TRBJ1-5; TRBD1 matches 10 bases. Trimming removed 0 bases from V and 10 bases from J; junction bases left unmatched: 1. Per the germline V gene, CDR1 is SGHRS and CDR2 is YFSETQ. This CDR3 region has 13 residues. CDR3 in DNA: TGCGCCAGCAGCTTGGGACAGGGGGCACCCCAGCATTTT. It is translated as CASSLGQGAPQHF.

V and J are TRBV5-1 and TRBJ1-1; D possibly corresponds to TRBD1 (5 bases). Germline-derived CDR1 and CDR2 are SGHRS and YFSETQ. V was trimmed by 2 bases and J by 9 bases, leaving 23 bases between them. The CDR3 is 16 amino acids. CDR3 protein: CASSLGDFATPGQAFF. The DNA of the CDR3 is TGCGCCAGCAGCTTAGGGGACTTCGCCACCCCAGGACAAGCTTTCTTT.

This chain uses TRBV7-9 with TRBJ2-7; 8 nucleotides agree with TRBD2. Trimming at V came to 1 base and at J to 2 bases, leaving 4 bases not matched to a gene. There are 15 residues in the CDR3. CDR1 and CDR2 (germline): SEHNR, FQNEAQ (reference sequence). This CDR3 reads CASSLGPAGAYEQYF. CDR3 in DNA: TGTGCCAGCAGCTTAGGGCCAGCGGGGGCCTACGAGCAGTACTTC.

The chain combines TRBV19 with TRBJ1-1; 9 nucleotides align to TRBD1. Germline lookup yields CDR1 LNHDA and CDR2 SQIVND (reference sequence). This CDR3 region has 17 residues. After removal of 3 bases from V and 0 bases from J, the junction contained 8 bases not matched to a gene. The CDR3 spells CASSIGRRDRVNTEAFF. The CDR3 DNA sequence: TGTGCCAGTAGTATCGGGCGTCGGGACAGGGTGAACACTGAAGCTTTCTTT.

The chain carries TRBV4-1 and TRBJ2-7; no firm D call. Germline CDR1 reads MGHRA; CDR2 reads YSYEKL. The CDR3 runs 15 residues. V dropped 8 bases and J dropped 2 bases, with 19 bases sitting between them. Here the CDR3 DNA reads TGCGCCAGCTCCCCGCAGGCCGCCTCAACCTACGAGCAGTACTTC. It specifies CASSPQAASTYEQYF.

The CDR3 DNA is TGTGCCAGCAGGGAGGAGGGTAGCGGGAGGGGCGTCCACGAGCAGTACTTC. Protein: CASREEGSGRGVHEQYF. The rearrangement links TRBV27 to TRBJ2-7, with 11 positions matching TRBD2. V lost 6 bases and J lost 5; bases outside the gene matches: 15. Germline V CDR1 and CDR2: MNHEY, SMNVEV (reference sequence). The length of the CDR3 is 17 residues.

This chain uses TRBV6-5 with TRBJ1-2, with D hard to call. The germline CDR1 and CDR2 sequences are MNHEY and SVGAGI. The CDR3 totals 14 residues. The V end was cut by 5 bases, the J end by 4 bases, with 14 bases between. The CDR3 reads CASSGSVAGYGYTF. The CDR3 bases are TGTGCCAGCAGTGGGTCGGTAGCTGGCTATGGCTACACCTTC.

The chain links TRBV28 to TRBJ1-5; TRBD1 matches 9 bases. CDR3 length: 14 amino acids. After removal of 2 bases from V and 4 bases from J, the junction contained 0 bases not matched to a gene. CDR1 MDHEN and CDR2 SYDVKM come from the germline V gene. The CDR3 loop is CASSLGQGNQPQHF. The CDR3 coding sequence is TGTGCCAGCAGTTTAGGACAGGGGAATCAGCCCCAGCATTTT.

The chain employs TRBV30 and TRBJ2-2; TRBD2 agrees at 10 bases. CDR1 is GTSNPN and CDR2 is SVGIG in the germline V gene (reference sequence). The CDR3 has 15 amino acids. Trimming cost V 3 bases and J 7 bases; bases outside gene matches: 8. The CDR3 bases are TGTGCCTGGAGGCTAGCGGGAGCATCGAGCGGGGAGCTGTTTTTT. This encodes CAWRLAGASSGELFF.

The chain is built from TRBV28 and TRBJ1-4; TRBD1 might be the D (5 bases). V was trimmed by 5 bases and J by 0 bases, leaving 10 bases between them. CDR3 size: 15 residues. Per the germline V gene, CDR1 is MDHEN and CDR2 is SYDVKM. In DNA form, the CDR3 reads TGTGCCAGCAGTCGGACACCCGCAACTAATGAAAAACTGTTTTTT. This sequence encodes CASSRTPATNEKLFF.

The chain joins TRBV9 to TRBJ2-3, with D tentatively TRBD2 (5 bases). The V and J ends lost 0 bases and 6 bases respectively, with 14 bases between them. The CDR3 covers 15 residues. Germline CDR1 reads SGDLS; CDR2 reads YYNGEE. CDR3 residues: CASSVAGNSKDTQYF. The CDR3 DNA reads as TGTGCCAGCAGCGTAGCGGGGAATTCGAAGGATACGCAGTATTTT.

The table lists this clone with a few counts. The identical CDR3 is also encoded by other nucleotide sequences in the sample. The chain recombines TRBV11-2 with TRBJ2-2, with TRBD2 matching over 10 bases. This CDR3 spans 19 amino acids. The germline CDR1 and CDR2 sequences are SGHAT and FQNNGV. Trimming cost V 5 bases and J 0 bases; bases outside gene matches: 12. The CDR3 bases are TGTGCCAGCAGCCTAGGTCTAGCGGGAGAGTTCTCGAACACCGGGGAGCTGTTTTTT. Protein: CASSLGLAGEFSNTGELFF.

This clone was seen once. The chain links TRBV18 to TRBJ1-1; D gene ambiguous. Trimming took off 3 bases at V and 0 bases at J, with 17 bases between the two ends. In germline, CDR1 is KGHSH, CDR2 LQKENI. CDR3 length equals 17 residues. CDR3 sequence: CASSPYHDPTVNTEAFF. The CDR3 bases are TGTGCCAGCTCACCCTACCACGACCCGACTGTGAACACTGAAGCTTTCTTT.

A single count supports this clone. In DNA form, the CDR3 reads TGTGCCAGCAGCTCGCTTCGGGGGGCGGACTCCTACAATGAGCAGTTCTTC. As protein: CASSSLRGADSYNEQFF. The V and J genes are TRBV5-8 and TRBJ2-1; weak D call: TRBD2 (7 bases). V was pared by 3 bases and J by 0 bases, with 16 bases between. This CDR3 has 17 amino acids. Germline V gives CDR1 SGHTS, CDR2 YDEGEE. Supplemented by reference TRBV5-8 and TRBJ2-1, the full variable domain reads EAGVTQSPTHLIKTRGQQATLRCSPISGHTSVYWYQQALGLGLQFLLWYDEGEERNRGNFPPRFSGRQFPNYSSELNVNALELEDSALYLCASSSLRGADSYNEQFFGPGTRLTVL.

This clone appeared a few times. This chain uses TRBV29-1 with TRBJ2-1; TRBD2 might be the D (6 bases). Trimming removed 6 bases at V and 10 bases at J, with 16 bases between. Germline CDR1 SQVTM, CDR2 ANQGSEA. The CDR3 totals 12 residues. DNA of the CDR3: TGCAGCGTGGGGTGGAGGGCCAGGGAGCAGTTCTTC. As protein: CSVGWRAREQFF.

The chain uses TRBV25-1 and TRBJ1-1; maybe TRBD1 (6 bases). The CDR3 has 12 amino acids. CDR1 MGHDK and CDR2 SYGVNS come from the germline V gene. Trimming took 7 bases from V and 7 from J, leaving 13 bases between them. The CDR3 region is CASTEGGSEAFF. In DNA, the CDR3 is TGTGCCAGCACGGAGGGGGGGAGTGAAGCTTTCTTT.

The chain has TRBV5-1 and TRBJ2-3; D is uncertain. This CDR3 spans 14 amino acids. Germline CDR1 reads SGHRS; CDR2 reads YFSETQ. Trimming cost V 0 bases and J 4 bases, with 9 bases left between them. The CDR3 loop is CASSLALEPDTQYF. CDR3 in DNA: TGCGCCAGCAGCTTGGCCTTGGAGCCAGATACGCAGTATTTT. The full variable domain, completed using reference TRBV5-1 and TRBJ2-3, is KAGVTQTPRYLIKTRGQQVTLSCSPISGHRSVSWYQQTPGQGLQFLFEYFSETQRNKGNFPGRFSGRQFSNSRSEMNVSTLELGDSALYLCASSLALEPDTQYFGPGTRLTVL.

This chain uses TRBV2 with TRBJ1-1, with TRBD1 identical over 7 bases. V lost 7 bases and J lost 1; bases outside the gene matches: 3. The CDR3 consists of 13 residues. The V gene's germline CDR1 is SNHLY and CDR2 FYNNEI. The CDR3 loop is CASKGQANTEAFF. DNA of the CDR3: TGTGCCAGCAAAGGACAGGCGAACACTGAAGCTTTCTTT.

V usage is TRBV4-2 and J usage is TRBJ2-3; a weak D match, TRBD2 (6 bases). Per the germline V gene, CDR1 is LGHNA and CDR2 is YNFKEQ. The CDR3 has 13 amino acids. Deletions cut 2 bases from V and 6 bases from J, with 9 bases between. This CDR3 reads CASSQTSFDTQYF. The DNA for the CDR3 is TGTGCCAGCAGCCAAACTAGCTTCGATACGCAGTATTTT.

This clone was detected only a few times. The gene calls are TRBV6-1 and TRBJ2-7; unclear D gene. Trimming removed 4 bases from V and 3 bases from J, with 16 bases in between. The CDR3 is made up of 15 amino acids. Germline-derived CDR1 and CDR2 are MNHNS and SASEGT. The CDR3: CASSAGLSTDYEQYF. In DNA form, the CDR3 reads TGTGCCAGCAGTGCGGGTTTAAGTACGGACTACGAGCAGTACTTC.

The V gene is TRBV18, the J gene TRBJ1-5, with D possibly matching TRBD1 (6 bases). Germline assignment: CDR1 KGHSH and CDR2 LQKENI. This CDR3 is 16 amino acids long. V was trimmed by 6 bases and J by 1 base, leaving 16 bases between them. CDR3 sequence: CASSEAGGASNQPQHF. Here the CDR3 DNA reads TGTGCCAGCTCCGAAGCCGGGGGGGCGAGCAATCAGCCCCAGCATTTT.

The CDR3 bases are TGTGCCAGCAGTTCGAAACAGGGGGCGCAATCTGGGGCCAACGTCCTGACTTTC. Amino acids: CASSSKQGAQSGANVLTF. This chain joins TRBV27 and TRBJ2-6; 9 bases line up with TRBD1. The CDR3 has 18 amino acids. V dropped 4 bases and J dropped 1; count of bases not matched to a gene: 8. Per the germline V gene, CDR1 is MNHEY and CDR2 is SMNVEV (reference sequence).

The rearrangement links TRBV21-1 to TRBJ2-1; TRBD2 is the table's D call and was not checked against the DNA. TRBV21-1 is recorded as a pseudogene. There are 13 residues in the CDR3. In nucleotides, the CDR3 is TGTGCCAGCAGCAATCAGCGGAACAATGAGCAGTTCTTC. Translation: CASSNQRNNEQFF.

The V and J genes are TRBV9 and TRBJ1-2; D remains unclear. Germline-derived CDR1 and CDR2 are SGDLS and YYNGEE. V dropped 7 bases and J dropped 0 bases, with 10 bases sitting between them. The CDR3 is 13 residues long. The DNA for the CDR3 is TGTGCCAGCGAGCCAAATTCTAACTATGGCTACACCTTC. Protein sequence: CASEPNSNYGYTF.

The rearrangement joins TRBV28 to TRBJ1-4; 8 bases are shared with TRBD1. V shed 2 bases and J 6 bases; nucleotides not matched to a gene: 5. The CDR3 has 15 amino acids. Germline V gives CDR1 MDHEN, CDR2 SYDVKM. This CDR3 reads CASSLATGGDEKLFF. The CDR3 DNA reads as TGTGCCAGCAGTTTAGCCACAGGGGGAGATGAAAAACTGTTTTTT. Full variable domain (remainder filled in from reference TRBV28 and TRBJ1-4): DVKVTQSSRYLVKRTGEKVFLECVQDMDHENMFWYRQDPGLGLRLIYFSYDVKMKEKGDIPEGYSVSREKKERFSLILESASTNQTSMYLCASSLATGGDEKLFFGSGTQLSVL.

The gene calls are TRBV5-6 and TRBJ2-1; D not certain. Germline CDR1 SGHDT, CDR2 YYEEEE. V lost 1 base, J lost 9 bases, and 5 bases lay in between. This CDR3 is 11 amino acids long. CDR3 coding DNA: TGTGCCAGCAGCTTGACCAGTGAGCAGTTCTTC. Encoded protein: CASSLTSEQFF.

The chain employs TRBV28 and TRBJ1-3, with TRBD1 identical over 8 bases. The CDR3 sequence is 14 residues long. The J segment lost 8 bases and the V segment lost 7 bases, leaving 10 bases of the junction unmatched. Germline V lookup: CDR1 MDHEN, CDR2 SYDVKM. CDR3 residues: CASNTRQGTDTIYF. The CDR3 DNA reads TGTGCCAGCAATACTCGACAGGGGACGGACACCATATATTTT.

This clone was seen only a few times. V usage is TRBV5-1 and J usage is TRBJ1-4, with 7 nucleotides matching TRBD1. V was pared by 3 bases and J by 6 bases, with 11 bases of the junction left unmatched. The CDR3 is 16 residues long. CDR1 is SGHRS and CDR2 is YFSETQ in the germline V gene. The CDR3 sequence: CASSWKSGTVDEKLFF. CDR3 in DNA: TGCGCCAGCAGCTGGAAATCCGGGACAGTTGATGAAAAACTGTTTTTT. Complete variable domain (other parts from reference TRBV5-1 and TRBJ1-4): KAGVTQTPRYLIKTRGQQVTLSCSPISGHRSVSWYQQTPGQGLQFLFEYFSETQRNKGNFPGRFSGRQFSNSRSEMNVSTLELGDSALYLCASSWKSGTVDEKLFFGSGTQLSVL.

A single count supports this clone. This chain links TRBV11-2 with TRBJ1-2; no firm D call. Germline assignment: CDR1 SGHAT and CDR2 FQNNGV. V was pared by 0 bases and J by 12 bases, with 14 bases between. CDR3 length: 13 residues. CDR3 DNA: TGTGCCAGCAGCTTAGATTCAACTCTCTACCACACCTTC. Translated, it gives CASSLDSTLYHTF.